This TCR beta chain was documented in a study of radiotherapy plus CTLA-4 blockade in lung cancer. Whole-study findings and limits: Radiotherapy was combined with ipilimumab, and tumor-derived TCR clones then expanded in blood. Best predicting response, reportedly, were early blood T cell clone dynamics, with interferon-beta.

Germline V lookup: CDR1 SGDLS, CDR2 YYNGEE. This CDR3 has 14 residues. Assay used: immunoSEQ multiplex PCR; TCRdb lists only in-frame clones, some missing. The sample contains fewer than 50,000 clones, about 86% of which appear only once. A note on this clone: Its specificity is unknown.

Alongside CTLA-4 blockade with ipilimumab, patients with chemo-refractory metastatic non-small-cell lung cancer received focal radiation. The rearrangement links TRBV9 to TRBJ2-7; D is possibly TRBD2 (6 bases). Specimen: peripheral blood, collected from a patient treated with radiotherapy plus ipilimumab. The sequence was obtained from a human donor with non-small cell lung cancer whose response to radiotherapy plus ipilimumab could not be evaluated. The CDR3 spells CAPLPSARSYEQYF. CDR3 bases: TGTGCTCCCCTCCCTAGCGCGAGATCCTACGAGCAGTACTTC.